This TCR beta chain was profiled in a study of control samples from healthy donors and cancer patients. V gave up 1 base and J gave up 6 bases, with 13 bases separating them. CDR1 and CDR2 (germline): SGHVS, FNYEAQ. The CDR3 contains 14 residues. Only in-frame clones appear in the TCRdb table, and some are missing; sequencing was by immunoSEQ multiplex PCR. This sample yields about 150,000 clones, of which about 91% are seen a single time; around 2% belongs to the top ten. The sample consisted of blood. The rearrangement links TRBV7-6 to TRBJ2-7; the D is unclear. This TCR came from a woman in her thirties or forties in good health. The CDR3 DNA is TGTGCCAGCAGCTTAGGTCAGTTTCTGAGCGAGCAGTACTTC. This gives the protein CASSLGQFLSEQYF.